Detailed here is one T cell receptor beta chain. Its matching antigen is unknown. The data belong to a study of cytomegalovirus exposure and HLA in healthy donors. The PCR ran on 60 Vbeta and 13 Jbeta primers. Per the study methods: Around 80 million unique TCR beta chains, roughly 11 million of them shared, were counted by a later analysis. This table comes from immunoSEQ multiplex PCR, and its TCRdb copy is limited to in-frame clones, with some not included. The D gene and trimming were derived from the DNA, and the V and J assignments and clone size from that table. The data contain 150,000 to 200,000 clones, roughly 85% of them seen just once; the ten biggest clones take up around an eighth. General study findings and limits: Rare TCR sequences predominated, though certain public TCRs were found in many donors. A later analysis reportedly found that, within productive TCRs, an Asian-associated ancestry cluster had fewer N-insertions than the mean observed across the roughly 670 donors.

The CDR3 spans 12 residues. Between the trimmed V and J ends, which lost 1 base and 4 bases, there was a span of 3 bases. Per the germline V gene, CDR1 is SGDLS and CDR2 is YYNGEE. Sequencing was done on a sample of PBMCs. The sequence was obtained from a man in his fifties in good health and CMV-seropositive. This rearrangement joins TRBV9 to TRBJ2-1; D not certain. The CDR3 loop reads CASSVTYNEQFF. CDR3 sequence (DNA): TGTGCCAGCAGCGTAACTTACAATGAGCAGTTCTTC.